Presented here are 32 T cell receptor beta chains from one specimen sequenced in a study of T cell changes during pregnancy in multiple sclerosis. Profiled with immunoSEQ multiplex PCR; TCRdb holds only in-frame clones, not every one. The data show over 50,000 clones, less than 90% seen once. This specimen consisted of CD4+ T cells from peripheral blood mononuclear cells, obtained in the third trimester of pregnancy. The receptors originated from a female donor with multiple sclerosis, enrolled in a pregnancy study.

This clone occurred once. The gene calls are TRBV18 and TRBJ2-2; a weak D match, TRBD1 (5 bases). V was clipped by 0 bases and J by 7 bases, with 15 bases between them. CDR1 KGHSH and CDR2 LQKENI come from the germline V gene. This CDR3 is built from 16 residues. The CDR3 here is CASSPPAAGQNGELFF. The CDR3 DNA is TGTGCCAGCTCACCACCGGCGGCAGGGCAGAACGGGGAGCTGTTTTTT.

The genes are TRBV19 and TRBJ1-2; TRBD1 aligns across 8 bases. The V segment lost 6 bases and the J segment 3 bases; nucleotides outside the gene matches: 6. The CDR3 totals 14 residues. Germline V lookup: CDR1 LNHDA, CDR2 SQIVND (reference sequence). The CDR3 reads CASRTGQGDYGYTF. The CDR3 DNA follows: TGTGCCAGTAGAACAGGACAGGGCGACTATGGCTACACCTTC.

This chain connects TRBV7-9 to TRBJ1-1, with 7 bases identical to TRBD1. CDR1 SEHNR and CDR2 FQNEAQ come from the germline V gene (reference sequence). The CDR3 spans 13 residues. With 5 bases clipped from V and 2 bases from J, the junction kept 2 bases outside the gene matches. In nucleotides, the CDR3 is TGTGCCAGCAGCCGGGACAGTAACACTGAAGCTTTCTTT. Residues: CASSRDSNTEAFF.

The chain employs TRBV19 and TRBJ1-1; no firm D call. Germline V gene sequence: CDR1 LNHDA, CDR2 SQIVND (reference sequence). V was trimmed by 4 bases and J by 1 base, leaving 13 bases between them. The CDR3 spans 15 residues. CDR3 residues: CASSNIPPGNTEAFF. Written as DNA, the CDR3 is TGTGCCAGTAGTAATATCCCCCCAGGGAACACTGAAGCTTTCTTT.

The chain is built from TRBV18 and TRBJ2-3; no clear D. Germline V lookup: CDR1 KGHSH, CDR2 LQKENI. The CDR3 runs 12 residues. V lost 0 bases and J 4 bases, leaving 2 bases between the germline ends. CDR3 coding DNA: TGTGCCAGCTCACCACCCGCAGATACGCAGTATTTT. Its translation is CASSPPADTQYF.

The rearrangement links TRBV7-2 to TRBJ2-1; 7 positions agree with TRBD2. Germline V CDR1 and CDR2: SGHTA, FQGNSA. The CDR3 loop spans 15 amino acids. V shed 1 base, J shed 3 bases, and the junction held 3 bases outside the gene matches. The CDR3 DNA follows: TGTGCCAGCAGCTTAGTTCGGGGGGTCTACAATGAGCAGTTCTTC. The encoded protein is CASSLVRGVYNEQFF.

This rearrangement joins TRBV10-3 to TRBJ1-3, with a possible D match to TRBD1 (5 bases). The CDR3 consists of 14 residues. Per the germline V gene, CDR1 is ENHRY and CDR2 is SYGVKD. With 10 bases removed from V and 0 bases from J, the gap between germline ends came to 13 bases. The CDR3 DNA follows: TGTGCCACCCGGGACGGGAGCTCTGGAAACACCATATATTTT. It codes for CATRDGSSGNTIYF.

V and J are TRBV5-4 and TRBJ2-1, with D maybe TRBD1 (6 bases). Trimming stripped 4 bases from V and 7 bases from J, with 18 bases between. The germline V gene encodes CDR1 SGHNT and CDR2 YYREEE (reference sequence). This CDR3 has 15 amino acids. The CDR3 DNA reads TGTGCCAGCAGCCCGGACAGTCACCCTATAAATGAGCAGTTCTTC. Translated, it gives CASSPDSHPINEQFF.

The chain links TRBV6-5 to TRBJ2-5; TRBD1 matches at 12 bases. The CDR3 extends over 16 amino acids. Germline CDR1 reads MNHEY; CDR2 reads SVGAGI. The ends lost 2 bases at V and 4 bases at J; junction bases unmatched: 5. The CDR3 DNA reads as TGTGCCAGCAGTTACCTGGGACAGGGGGCAGGAGAGACCCAGTACTTC. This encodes CASSYLGQGAGETQYF.

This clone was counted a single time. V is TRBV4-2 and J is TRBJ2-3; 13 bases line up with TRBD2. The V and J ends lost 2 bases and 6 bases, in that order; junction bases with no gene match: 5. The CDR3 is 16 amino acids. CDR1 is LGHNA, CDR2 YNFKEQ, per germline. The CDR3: CASSQRTSGGADTQYF. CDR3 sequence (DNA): TGTGCCAGCAGCCAAAGAACTAGCGGGGGGGCGGATACGCAGTATTTT.

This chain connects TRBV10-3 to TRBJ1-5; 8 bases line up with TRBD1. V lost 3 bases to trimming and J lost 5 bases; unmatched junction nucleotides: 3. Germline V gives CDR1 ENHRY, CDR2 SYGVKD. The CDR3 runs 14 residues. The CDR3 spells CAISDRGRDQPQHF. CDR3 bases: TGTGCCATCAGTGACAGGGGGCGCGATCAGCCCCAGCATTTT.

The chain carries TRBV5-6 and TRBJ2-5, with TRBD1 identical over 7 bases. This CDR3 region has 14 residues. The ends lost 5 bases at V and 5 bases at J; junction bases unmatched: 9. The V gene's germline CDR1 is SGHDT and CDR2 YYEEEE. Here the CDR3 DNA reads TGTGCCAGCAGAAAACAGGGGTTGGAGGAGACCCAGTACTTC. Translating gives CASRKQGLEETQYF.

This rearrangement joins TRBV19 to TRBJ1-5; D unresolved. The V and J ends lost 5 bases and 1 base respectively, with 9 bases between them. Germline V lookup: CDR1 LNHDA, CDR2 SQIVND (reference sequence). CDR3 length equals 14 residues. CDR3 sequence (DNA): TGTGCCAGTAGTTCGGGAGGAAGCAATCAGCCCCAGCATTTT. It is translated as CASSSGGSNQPQHF.

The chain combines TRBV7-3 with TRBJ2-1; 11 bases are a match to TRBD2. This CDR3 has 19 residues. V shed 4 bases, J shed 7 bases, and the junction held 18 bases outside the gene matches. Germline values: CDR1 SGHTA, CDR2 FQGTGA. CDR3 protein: CASSSFLGGSGGALNEQFF. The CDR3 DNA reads TGTGCCAGCAGCTCCTTCCTGGGTGGTAGCGGGGGGGCGTTGAATGAGCAGTTCTTC.

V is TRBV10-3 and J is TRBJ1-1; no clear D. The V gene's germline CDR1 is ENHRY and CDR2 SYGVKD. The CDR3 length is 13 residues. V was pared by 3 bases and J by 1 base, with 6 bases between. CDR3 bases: TGTGCCATCAGTGACGAGAGGAACACTGAAGCTTTCTTT. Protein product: CAISDERNTEAFF.

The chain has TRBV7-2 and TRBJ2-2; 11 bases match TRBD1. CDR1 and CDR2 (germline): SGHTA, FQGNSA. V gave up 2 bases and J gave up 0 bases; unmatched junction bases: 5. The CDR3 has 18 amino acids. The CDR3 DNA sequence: TGTGCCAGCAGCTTAAGGGGGACAGGGGGTACGAACACCGGGGAGCTGTTTTTT. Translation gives CASSLRGTGGTNTGELFF.

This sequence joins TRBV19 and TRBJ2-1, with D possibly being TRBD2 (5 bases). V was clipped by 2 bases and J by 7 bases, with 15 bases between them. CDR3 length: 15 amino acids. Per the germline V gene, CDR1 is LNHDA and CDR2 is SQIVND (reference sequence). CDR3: CASSINHGETNEQFF. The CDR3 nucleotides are TGTGCCAGTAGTATAAATCATGGGGAGACTAATGAGCAGTTCTTC.

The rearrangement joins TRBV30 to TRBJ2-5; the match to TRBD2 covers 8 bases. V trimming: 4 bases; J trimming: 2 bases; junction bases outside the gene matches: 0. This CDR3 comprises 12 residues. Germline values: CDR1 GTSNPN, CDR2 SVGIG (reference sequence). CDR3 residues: CAWTSGQETQYF. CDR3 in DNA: TGTGCCTGGACTAGCGGGCAAGAGACCCAGTACTTC.

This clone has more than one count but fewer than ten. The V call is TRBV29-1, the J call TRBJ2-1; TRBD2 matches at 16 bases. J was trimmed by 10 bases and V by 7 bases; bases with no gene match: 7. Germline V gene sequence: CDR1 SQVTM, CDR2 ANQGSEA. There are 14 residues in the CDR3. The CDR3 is CSGGTSGGVEEQFF. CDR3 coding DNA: TGCAGCGGCGGGACTAGCGGGGGGGTCGAGGAGCAGTTCTTC.

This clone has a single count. CDR3 sequence: CASSSLRDRDADTQYF. DNA of the CDR3: TGTGCCAGTAGTTCCCTCCGGGACAGGGACGCAGATACGCAGTATTTT. The chain links TRBV19 to TRBJ2-3; TRBD1 matches 9 bases. Trimming cost V 5 bases and J 4 bases; bases outside gene matches: 10. Germline CDR1 is LNHDA and CDR2 is SQIVND (reference sequence). The CDR3 extends over 16 amino acids.

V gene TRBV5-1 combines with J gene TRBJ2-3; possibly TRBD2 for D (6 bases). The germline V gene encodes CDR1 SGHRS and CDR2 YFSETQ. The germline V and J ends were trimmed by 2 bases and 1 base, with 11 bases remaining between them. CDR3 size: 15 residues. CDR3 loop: CASSFTGDRTDTQYF. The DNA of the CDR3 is TGCGCCAGCAGCTTCACGGGGGACCGCACAGATACGCAGTATTTT.

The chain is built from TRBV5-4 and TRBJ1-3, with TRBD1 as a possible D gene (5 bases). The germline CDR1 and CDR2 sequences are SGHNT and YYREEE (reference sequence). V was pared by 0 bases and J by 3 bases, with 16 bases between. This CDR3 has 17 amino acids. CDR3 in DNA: TGTGCCAGCAGCTTGGGTATTCGGGACTCGGTTGGAAACACCATATATTTT. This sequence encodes CASSLGIRDSVGNTIYF.

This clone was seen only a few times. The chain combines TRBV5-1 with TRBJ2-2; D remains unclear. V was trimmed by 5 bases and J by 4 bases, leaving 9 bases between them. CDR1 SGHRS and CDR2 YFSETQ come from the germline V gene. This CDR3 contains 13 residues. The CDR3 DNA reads TGCGCCAGCAGTTTCGACTCCACCGGGGAGCTGTTTTTT. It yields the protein CASSFDSTGELFF.

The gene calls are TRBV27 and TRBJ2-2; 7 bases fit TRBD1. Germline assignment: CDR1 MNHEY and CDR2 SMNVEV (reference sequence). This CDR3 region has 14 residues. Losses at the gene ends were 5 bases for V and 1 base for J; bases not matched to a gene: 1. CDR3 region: CASSHRGNTGELFF. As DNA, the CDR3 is TGTGCCAGCAGTCACAGGGGGAACACCGGGGAGCTGTTTTTT.

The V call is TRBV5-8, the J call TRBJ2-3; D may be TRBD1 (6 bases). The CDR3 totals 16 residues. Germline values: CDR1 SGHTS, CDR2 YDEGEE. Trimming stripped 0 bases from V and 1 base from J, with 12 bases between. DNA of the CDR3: TGTGCCAGCAGCTTGGGACAGGACTTTGGCACAGATACGCAGTATTTT. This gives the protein CASSLGQDFGTDTQYF.

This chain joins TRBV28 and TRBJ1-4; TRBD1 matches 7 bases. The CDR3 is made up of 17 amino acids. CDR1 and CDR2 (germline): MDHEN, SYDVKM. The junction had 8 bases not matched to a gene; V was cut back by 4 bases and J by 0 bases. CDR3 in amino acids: CASSYRTGRTTNEKLFF. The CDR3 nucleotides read TGTGCCAGCAGTTACAGGACAGGAAGGACAACTAATGAAAAACTGTTTTTT.

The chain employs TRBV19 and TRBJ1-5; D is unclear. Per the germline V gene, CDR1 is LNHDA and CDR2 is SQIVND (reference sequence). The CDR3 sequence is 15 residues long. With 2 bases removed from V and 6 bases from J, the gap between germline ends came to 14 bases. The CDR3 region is CASSIRGPEGQPQHF. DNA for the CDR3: TGTGCCAGTAGTATAAGAGGCCCGGAGGGTCAGCCCCAGCATTTT.

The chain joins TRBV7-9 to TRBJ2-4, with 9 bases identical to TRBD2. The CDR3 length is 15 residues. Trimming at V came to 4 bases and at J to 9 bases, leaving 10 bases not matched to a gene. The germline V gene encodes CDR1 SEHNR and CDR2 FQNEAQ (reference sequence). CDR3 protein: CASSSSGEGSFIQYF. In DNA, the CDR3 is TGTGCCAGCAGCTCTAGCGGGGAAGGCTCTTTCATTCAGTACTTC.

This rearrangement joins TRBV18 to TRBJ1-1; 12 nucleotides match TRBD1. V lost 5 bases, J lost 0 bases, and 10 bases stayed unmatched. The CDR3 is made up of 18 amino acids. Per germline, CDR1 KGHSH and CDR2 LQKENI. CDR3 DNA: TGTGCCAGCTCAGACGGGACAGGGGGCTATTTTATGAACACTGAAGCTTTCTTT. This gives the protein CASSDGTGGYFMNTEAFF. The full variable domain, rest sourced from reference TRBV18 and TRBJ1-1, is NAGVMQNPRHLVRRRGQEARLRCSPMKGHSHVYWYRQLPEEGLKFMVYLQKENIIDESGMPKERFSAEFPKEGPSILRIQQVVRGDSAAYFCASSDGTGGYFMNTEAFFGQGTRLTVV.

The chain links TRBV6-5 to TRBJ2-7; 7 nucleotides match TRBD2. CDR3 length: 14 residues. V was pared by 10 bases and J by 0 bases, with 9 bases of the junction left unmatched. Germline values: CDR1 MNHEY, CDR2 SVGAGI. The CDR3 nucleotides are TGTGCCACTCAACTAGCGTTCAGCTCCTACGAGCAGTACTTC. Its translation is CATQLAFSSYEQYF.

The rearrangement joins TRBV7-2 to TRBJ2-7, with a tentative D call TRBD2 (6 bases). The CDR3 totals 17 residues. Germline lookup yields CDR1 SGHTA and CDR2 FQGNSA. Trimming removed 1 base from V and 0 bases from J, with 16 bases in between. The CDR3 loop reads CASSLVGTALSSYEQYF. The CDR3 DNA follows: TGTGCCAGCAGCTTAGTGGGGACTGCCCTTAGCTCCTACGAGCAGTACTTC.

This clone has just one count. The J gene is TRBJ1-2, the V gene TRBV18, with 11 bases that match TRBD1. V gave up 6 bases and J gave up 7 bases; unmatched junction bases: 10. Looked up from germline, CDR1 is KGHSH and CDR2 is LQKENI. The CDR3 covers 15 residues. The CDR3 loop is CASSLGQGAPGGYTF. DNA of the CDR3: TGTGCCAGCTCGTTAGGACAGGGGGCTCCGGGTGGCTACACCTTC. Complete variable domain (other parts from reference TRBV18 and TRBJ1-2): NAGVMQNPRHLVRRRGQEARLRCSPMKGHSHVYWYRQLPEEGLKFMVYLQKENIIDESGMPKERFSAEFPKEGPSILRIQQVVRGDSAAYFCASSLGQGAPGGYTFGSGTRLTVV.